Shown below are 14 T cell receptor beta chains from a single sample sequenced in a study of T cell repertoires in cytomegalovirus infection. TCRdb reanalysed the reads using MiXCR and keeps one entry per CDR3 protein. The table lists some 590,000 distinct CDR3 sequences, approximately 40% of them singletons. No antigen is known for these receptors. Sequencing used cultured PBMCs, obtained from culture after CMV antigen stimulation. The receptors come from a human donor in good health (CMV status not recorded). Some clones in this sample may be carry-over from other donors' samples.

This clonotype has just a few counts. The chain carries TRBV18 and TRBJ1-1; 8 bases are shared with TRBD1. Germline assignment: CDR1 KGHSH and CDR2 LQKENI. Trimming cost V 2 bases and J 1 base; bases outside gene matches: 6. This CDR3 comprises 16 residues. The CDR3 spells CASSPASGQENTEAFF. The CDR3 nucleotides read TGTGCCAGCTCACCAGCCTCGGGACAGGAGAACACTGAAGCTTTCTTT.

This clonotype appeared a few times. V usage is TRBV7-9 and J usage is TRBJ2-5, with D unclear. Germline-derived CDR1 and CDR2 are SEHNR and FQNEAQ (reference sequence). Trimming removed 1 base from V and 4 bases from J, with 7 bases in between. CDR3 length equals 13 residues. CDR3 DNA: TGTGCCAGCAGCTTAGTCGACGTAGAGACCCAGTACTTC. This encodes CASSLVDVETQYF.

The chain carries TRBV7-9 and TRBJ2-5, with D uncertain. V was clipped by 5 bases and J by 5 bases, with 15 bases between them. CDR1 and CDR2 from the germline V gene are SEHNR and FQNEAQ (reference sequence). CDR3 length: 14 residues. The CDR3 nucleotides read TGTGCCAGCAGCAATTACAGAAACTGGGAGACCCAGTACTTC. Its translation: CASSNYRNWETQYF. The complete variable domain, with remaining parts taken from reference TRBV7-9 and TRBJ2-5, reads DTGVSQNPRHKITKRGQNVTFRCDPISEHNRLYWYRQTLGQGPEFLTYFQNEAQLEKSRLLSDRFSAERPKGSFSTLEIQRTEQGDSAMYLCASSNYRNWETQYFGPGTRLLVL.

CDR3 nucleotides: TGTGCCAGCAGTTACGGTCGCGCCCATGGCTACACCTTC. It codes for CASSYGRAHGYTF. The chain employs TRBV6-2 or TRBV6-3 and TRBJ1-2; no clear D. This CDR3 has 13 amino acids. Germline V lookup: CDR1 MNHEY, CDR2 SVGEGT. V lost 2 bases and J lost 6, with 10 bases in between.

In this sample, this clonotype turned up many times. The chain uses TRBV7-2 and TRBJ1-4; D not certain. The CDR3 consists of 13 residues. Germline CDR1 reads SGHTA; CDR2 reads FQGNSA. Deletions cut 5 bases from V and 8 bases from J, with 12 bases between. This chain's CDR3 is CASSANPREKLFF. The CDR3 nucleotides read TGTGCCAGCAGCGCAAACCCCAGGGAAAAACTGTTTTTT.

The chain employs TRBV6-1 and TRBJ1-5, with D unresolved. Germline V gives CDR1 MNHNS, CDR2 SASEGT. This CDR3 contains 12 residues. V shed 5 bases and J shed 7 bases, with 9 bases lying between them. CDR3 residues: CASSPGLQPQHF. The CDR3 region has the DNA TGTGCCAGCAGTCCGGGCTTGCAGCCCCAGCATTTT.

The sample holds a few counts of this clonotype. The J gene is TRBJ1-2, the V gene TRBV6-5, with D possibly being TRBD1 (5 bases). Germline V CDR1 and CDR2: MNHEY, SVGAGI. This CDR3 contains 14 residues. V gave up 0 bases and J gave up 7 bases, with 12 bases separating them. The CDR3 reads CASSYSTGGGGYTF. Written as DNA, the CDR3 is TGTGCCAGCAGTTACTCGACCGGGGGAGGTGGCTACACCTTC.

The CDR3 bases are TGTGCCACCAGCAGAGATCGAACAGGATTAGGTGAAAAACTGTTTTTT. This encodes CATSRDRTGLGEKLFF. The rearrangement links TRBV15 to TRBJ1-4, with D possibly TRBD1 on 5 matching bases. This CDR3 comprises 16 residues. Per the germline V gene, CDR1 is LNHNV and CDR2 is YYDKDF (reference sequence). The V end was cut by 0 bases, the J end by 7 bases, with 15 bases between.

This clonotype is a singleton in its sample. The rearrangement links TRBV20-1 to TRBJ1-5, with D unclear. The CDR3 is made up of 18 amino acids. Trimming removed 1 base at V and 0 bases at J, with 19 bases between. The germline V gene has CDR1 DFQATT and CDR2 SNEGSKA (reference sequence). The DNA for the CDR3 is TGCAGTGCTAGAGCCCGCAGTTTGGCGGACCCTAGCAATCAGCCCCAGCATTTT. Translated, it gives CSARARSLADPSNQPQHF.

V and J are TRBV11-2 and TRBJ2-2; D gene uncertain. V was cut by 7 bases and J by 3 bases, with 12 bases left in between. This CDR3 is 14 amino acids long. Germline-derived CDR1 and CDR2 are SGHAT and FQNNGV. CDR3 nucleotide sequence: TGTGCCAGCACCCTCTGGGCGGACACCGGGGAGCTGTTTTTT. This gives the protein CASTLWADTGELFF.

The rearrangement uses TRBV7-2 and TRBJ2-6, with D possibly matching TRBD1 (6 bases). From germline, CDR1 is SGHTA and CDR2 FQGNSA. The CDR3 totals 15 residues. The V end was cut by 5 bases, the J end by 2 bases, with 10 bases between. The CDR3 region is CASSVHRAGANVLTF. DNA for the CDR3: TGTGCCAGCAGCGTCCACAGGGCTGGGGCCAACGTCCTGACTTTC. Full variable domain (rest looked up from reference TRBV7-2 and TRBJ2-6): GAGVSQSPSNKVTEKGKDVELRCDPISGHTALYWYRQSLGQGLEFLIYFQGNSAPDKSGLPSDRFSAERTGGSVSTLTIQRTQQEDSAVYLCASSVHRAGANVLTFGAGSRLTVL.

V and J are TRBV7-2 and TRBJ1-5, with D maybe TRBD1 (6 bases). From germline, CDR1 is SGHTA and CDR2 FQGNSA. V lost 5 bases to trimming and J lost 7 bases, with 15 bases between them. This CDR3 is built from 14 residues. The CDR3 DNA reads TGTGCCAGCAGCCCAGTCCGGGGGCAGCAGCCCCAGCATTTT. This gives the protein CASSPVRGQQPQHF.

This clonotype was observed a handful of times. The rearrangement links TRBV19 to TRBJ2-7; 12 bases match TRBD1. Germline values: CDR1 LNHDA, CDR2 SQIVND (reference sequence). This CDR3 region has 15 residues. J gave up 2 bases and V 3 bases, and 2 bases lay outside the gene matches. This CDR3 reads CASSMGTGGTYEQYF. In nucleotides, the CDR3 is TGTGCCAGTAGTATGGGGACAGGGGGCACCTACGAGCAGTACTTC.

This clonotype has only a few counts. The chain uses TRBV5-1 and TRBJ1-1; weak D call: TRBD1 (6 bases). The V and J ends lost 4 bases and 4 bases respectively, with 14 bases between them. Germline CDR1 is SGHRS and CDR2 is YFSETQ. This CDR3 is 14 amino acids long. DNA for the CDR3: TGCGCCAGCAGCGAGCAACAGGGTGGCACTGAAGCTTTCTTT. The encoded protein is CASSEQQGGTEAFF.